The 31 T cell receptor beta chains reported below all come from one sample, sequenced in a study of cytomegalovirus exposure and HLA in healthy donors. Use of 60 Vbeta and 13 Jbeta primers characterized the PCR. Produced via immunoSEQ multiplex PCR; TCRdb's table is partial and in-frame only. Among about 150,000 clones listed, more than 75% were seen once. Material for sequencing was PBMCs. Every receptor here comes from a male donor in good health and CMV-seronegative.

This chain joins TRBV5-1 and TRBJ1-1; weak D call: TRBD1 (6 bases). The V end was cut by 2 bases, the J end by 3 bases, with 20 bases between. The germline CDR1 and CDR2 sequences are SGHRS and YFSETQ. The CDR3 is made up of 17 amino acids. The CDR3 here is CASSLPPRGGAHTEAFF. In DNA form, the CDR3 reads TGCGCCAGCAGCTTACCTCCTCGGGGGGGGGCACACACTGAAGCTTTCTTT.

The gene calls are TRBV18 and TRBJ2-5; D remains unclear. The V end was cut by 3 bases, the J end by 4 bases, with 9 bases between. The CDR3 covers 13 residues. Germline V gene data show CDR1 as KGHSH and CDR2 as LQKENI. The CDR3 region has the DNA TGTGCCAGCTCACCCCCTAATTTAGAGACCCAGTACTTC. Its protein is CASSPPNLETQYF.

The genes are TRBV9 and TRBJ2-3, with 8 bases identical to TRBD2. The CDR3 spans 16 residues. Trimming at V came to 3 bases and at J to 6 bases, leaving 12 bases not matched to a gene. Looked up from germline, CDR1 is SGDLS and CDR2 is YYNGEE. CDR3 loop: CASSALGRGSGDTQYF. CDR3 coding DNA: TGTGCCAGCAGCGCCCTCGGGAGGGGGAGCGGGGATACGCAGTATTTT.

The chain combines TRBV20-1 with TRBJ1-2; TRBD1 matches 9 bases. V lost 8 bases and J lost 8; bases outside the gene matches: 6. Germline assignment: CDR1 DFQATT and CDR2 SNEGSKA (reference sequence). The CDR3 is made up of 11 amino acids. CDR3 nucleotides: TGCAGTAACAGACAGGGGGGAGGCTACACCTTC. Encoded protein: CSNRQGGGYTF.

The J gene is TRBJ2-3, the V gene TRBV7-6; the D gene is possibly TRBD1 (6 bases). V was pared by 3 bases and J by 6 bases, with 16 bases between. CDR3 length: 15 residues. CDR1 is SGHVS, CDR2 FNYEAQ, per germline. The CDR3 is CASSFGTNLDDTQYF. CDR3 in DNA: TGTGCCAGCAGCTTCGGGACAAACCTAGACGATACGCAGTATTTT. The full variable domain, completed using reference TRBV7-6 and TRBJ2-3, is GAGVSQSPRYKVTKRGQDVALRCDPISGHVSLYWYRQALGQGPEFLTYFNYEAQQDKSGLPNDRFSAERPEGSISTLTIQRTEQRDSAMYRCASSFGTNLDDTQYFGPGTRLTVL.

V and J are TRBV19 and TRBJ2-5; D possibly corresponds to TRBD1 (6 bases). V was shortened by 5 bases and J by 0 bases, with 10 bases between the two germline ends. Germline V CDR1 and CDR2: LNHDA, SQIVND (reference sequence). This CDR3 has 14 amino acids. The CDR3 loop reads CASSLGTNQETQYF. The CDR3 nucleotides are TGTGCCAGTAGTCTGGGGACAAACCAAGAGACCCAGTACTTC.

On this clone itself: The sample holds other DNA sequences that translate to the same CDR3. DNA for the CDR3: TGTGCCTGGAGTGTAAGGGGGAACACTGAAGCTTTCTTT. Its translation is CAWSVRGNTEAFF. The chain carries TRBV30 and TRBJ1-1; possible D gene TRBD1, 5 bases. Trimming took 0 bases from V and 1 from J, leaving 6 bases between them. Germline values: CDR1 GTSNPN, CDR2 SVGIG (reference sequence). CDR3 length: 13 residues.

The chain is built from TRBV29-1 and TRBJ2-2, with TRBD2 matching 12 bases. This CDR3 comprises 15 residues. Germline loops: CDR1 SQVTM, CDR2 ANQGSEA. J gave up 7 bases and V 7 bases, and 10 bases lay outside the gene matches. Written as DNA, the CDR3 is TGCAGCGCCACGGAGACTAGCGGGAGAGGCGGGGAGCTGTTTTTT. Translated, it gives CSATETSGRGGELFF.

This chain connects TRBV4-3 to TRBJ1-1; D is uncertain. This CDR3 has 16 residues. V shed 0 bases and J shed 4 bases, with 15 bases lying between them. Germline CDR1 LGHNA, CDR2 YSLEER. As DNA, the CDR3 is TGCGCCAGCAGCCAAGAAGCTTTAGGTGAGGGCACTGAAGCTTTCTTT. It specifies CASSQEALGEGTEAFF.

In regard to this clone: A read error may account for a junction end that differs from germline. The sample holds other DNA sequences that translate to the same CDR3. The V gene is TRBV6-1, the J gene TRBJ1-2; perhaps TRBD1 as D (5 bases). CDR1 and CDR2 from the germline V gene are MNHNS and SASEGT. CDR3 length: 15 amino acids. The CDR3 region has the DNA TGTGCCAGCAATGAATGGGGCCATGCTAACTATGGCTACACCTTC. Amino acids: CASNEWGHANYGYTF.

The genes are TRBV7-9 and TRBJ1-4, with 9 bases that match TRBD1. Germline lookup yields CDR1 SEHNR and CDR2 FQNEAQ (reference sequence). The CDR3 is 17 amino acids. Trimming at V came to 3 bases and at J to 0 bases, leaving 5 bases not matched to a gene. In DNA form, the CDR3 reads TGTGCCAGCAGCTTGACGGACAGGGGTGCAACTAATGAAAAACTGTTTTTT. Protein product: CASSLTDRGATNEKLFF.

The V and J genes are TRBV6-6 and TRBJ1-1; D gene uncertain. The CDR3 sequence is 10 residues long. The germline V gene has CDR1 MNHNY and CDR2 SVGAGI (reference sequence). V gave up 9 bases and J gave up 4 bases, with 6 bases separating them. The CDR3 DNA reads as TGTGCCAGTAAACTCACTGAAGCTTTCTTT. This codes for CASKLTEAFF.

This rearrangement joins TRBV7-9 to TRBJ2-1, with a weak D call TRBD2 (5 bases). Germline lookup yields CDR1 SEHNR and CDR2 FQNEAQ (reference sequence). V gave up 3 bases and J gave up 6 bases, with 12 bases separating them. The CDR3 consists of 14 residues. CDR3 region: CASSLPLGANEQFF. The DNA of the CDR3 is TGTGCCAGCAGCTTGCCCCTGGGAGCCAATGAGCAGTTCTTC.

V gene TRBV6-1 combines with J gene TRBJ2-1; 12 bases agree with TRBD2. This CDR3 comprises 19 residues. V shed 0 bases and J 5 bases; nucleotides not matched to a gene: 11. Germline loops: CDR1 MNHNS, CDR2 SASEGT. The CDR3: CASSEAPGFTSGRNNEQFF. CDR3 in DNA: TGTGCCAGCAGTGAAGCCCCGGGATTTACTAGCGGGAGGAACAATGAGCAGTTCTTC.

This clone has a single count. The V gene is TRBV27, the J gene TRBJ2-7; 8 nucleotides match TRBD1. This CDR3 comprises 14 residues. The ends lost 3 bases at V and 6 bases at J; junction bases unmatched: 7. Germline values: CDR1 MNHEY, CDR2 SMNVEV (reference sequence). This chain's CDR3 is CASSLAGTGGEQYF. CDR3 DNA: TGTGCCAGCAGTTTGGCCGGGACAGGCGGCGAGCAGTACTTC.

The genes are TRBV2 and TRBJ2-3; no clear D. In germline, CDR1 is SNHLY, CDR2 FYNNEI. Between the trimmed V and J ends, which lost 1 base and 8 bases, there was a span of 4 bases. The CDR3 spans 11 residues. CDR3 region: CASSEGATQYF. CDR3 coding DNA: TGTGCCAGCAGTGAAGGGGCTACGCAGTATTTT.

The chain recombines TRBV7-2 with TRBJ1-6; 9 bases map to TRBD1. This CDR3 spans 17 amino acids. The germline V gene has CDR1 SGHTA and CDR2 FQGNSA. Losses at the gene ends were 2 bases for V and 9 bases for J; bases not matched to a gene: 11. The CDR3 is CASSLIPPGQGASPLHF. CDR3 nucleotides: TGTGCCAGCAGCTTAATACCCCCGGGACAGGGAGCTTCACCCCTCCACTTT.

The chain employs TRBV5-1 and TRBJ2-2; unclear D gene. Trimming left V 3 bases short and J 3 bases short, with 9 bases between. The CDR3 consists of 14 residues. CDR1 is SGHRS and CDR2 is YFSETQ in the germline V gene. The CDR3 nucleotides read TGCGCCAGCAGCTCCCAGACTTACACCGGGGAGCTGTTTTTT. Protein product: CASSSQTYTGELFF.

V is TRBV6-5 and J is TRBJ2-2, with a possible D match to TRBD1 (6 bases). CDR1 and CDR2 (germline): MNHEY, SVGAGI. The CDR3 is made up of 15 amino acids. V lost 6 bases and J lost 4, with 15 bases in between. CDR3 residues: CASRTYRVGTGELFF. DNA for the CDR3: TGTGCCAGCAGAACCTACAGGGTTGGCACCGGGGAGCTGTTTTTT.

The chain combines TRBV7-2 with TRBJ1-6; D may be TRBD1 (6 bases). The V end lost 5 bases, the J end lost 7 bases, and 9 bases lay between the germline ends. Germline V gene sequence: CDR1 SGHTA, CDR2 FQGNSA. CDR3 length: 13 amino acids. CDR3 in amino acids: CASSGTGNSPLHF. CDR3 nucleotides: TGTGCCAGCAGCGGTACAGGGAATTCACCCCTCCACTTT.

This sequence joins TRBV7-9 and TRBJ2-7, with D possibly matching TRBD1 (6 bases). Germline V CDR1 and CDR2: SEHNR, FQNEAQ (reference sequence). The CDR3 runs 15 residues. With 1 base removed from V and 6 bases from J, the gap between germline ends came to 16 bases. CDR3: CASSLEERTVREQYF. Written as DNA, the CDR3 is TGTGCCAGCAGCTTAGAGGAGAGGACAGTTCGCGAGCAGTACTTC. Complete variable domain (other parts from reference TRBV7-9 and TRBJ2-7): DTGVSQNPRHKITKRGQNVTFRCDPISEHNRLYWYRQTLGQGPEFLTYFQNEAQLEKSRLLSDRFSAERPKGSFSTLEIQRTEQGDSAMYLCASSLEERTVREQYFGPGTRLTVT.

The rearrangement links TRBV30 to TRBJ2-7; 7 nucleotides match TRBD1. CDR3 length equals 13 residues. V shed 3 bases, J shed 1 base, and the junction held 3 bases outside the gene matches. Germline V gives CDR1 GTSNPN, CDR2 SVGIG (reference sequence). The CDR3 loop reads CAWRGRGSYEQYF. Here the CDR3 DNA reads TGTGCCTGGAGGGGCAGGGGGTCCTACGAGCAGTACTTC. The entire variable domain, with the rest obtained from reference TRBV30 and TRBJ2-7, is as follows: SQTIHQWPATLVQPVGSPLSLECTVEGTSNPNLYWYRQAAGRGLQLLFYSVGIGQISSEVPQNLSASRPQDRQFILSSKKLLLSDSGFYLCAWRGRGSYEQYFGPGTRLTVT.

This clone has just a few counts. V gene TRBV10-3 combines with J gene TRBJ1-5; the D gene is possibly TRBD1 (6 bases). V lost 4 bases, J lost 5 bases, and 9 bases lay in between. Germline values: CDR1 ENHRY, CDR2 SYGVKD. This CDR3 has 13 amino acids. CDR3 nucleotides: TGTGCCATCAGTGGAGGGGGGGATCAGCCCCAGCATTTT. Its translation is CAISGGGDQPQHF.

This chain connects TRBV15 to TRBJ2-7, with D possibly being TRBD2 (7 bases). The germline V and J ends were trimmed by 5 bases and 3 bases, with 20 bases remaining between them. The CDR3 loop spans 16 amino acids. The V gene's germline CDR1 is LNHNV and CDR2 YYDKDF (reference sequence). The CDR3 DNA sequence: TGTGCCACCAGCGGCCCCCCCGGACTAGGGGGCTACGAGCAGTACTTC. Its protein product is CATSGPPGLGGYEQYF.

The chain recombines TRBV5-4 with TRBJ2-2; TRBD1 agrees at 10 bases. Germline CDR1 is SGHNT and CDR2 is YYREEE (reference sequence). V lost 4 bases to trimming and J lost 4 bases; unmatched junction nucleotides: 4. This CDR3 is 15 amino acids long. CDR3 in DNA: TGTGCCAGCAGCGGGACAGGGGTCGGCACCGGGGAGCTGTTTTTT. Its protein product is CASSGTGVGTGELFF.

This clone was detected a few times. The rearrangement joins TRBV19 to TRBJ2-1; 9 nucleotides align to TRBD2. This CDR3 has 15 residues. V gave up 3 bases and J gave up 4 bases; unmatched junction bases: 4. Germline CDR1 LNHDA, CDR2 SQIVND (reference sequence). The DNA of the CDR3 is TGTGCCAGTAGTATGACTAGCGGAGATTACAATGAGCAGTTCTTC. It specifies CASSMTSGDYNEQFF. The entire variable domain, with the rest obtained from reference TRBV19 and TRBJ2-1, is as follows: DGGITQSPKYLFRKEGQNVTLSCEQNLNHDAMYWYRQDPGQGLRLIYYSQIVNDFQKGDIAEGYSVSREKKESFPLTVTSAQKNPTAFYLCASSMTSGDYNEQFFGPGTRLTVL.

The chain couples TRBV7-2 to TRBJ1-5, with TRBD1 matching 8 bases. CDR3 length: 17 amino acids. Germline V gives CDR1 SGHTA, CDR2 FQGNSA. Losses at the gene ends were 5 bases for V and 4 bases for J; bases not matched to a gene: 13. The CDR3 DNA sequence: TGTGCCAGCAGCCTTAATGGGGCAGGGGGCGGGAATCAGCCCCAGCATTTT. Translating gives CASSLNGAGGGNQPQHF.

The genes are TRBV19 and TRBJ2-1; 7 nucleotides match TRBD2. This CDR3 has 14 amino acids. Germline CDR1 is LNHDA and CDR2 is SQIVND (reference sequence). V lost 3 bases, J lost 3 bases, and 2 bases stayed unmatched. The CDR3 bases are TGTGCCAGTAGTATGGAGCGGGGCTACAATGAGCAGTTCTTC. It translates to CASSMERGYNEQFF.

This clone has just one count. The CDR3 here is CASSLGQRGPSYNEQFF. Here the CDR3 DNA reads TGTGCCAGCAGCTTAGGACAGCGGGGGCCCTCCTACAATGAGCAGTTCTTC. The chain carries TRBV11-2 and TRBJ2-1; TRBD2 matches 8 bases. Losses at the gene ends were 1 base for V and 0 bases for J; bases not matched to a gene: 5. This CDR3 spans 17 amino acids. Germline lookup yields CDR1 SGHAT and CDR2 FQNNGV.

With respect to this clone: The sample contains more than one DNA sequence encoding this CDR3. This chain links TRBV27 with TRBJ2-1, with TRBD2 matching 7 bases. With V trimmed by 2 bases and J by 6 bases, 1 base remained unmatched. The CDR3 has 13 amino acids. Germline CDR1 and CDR2: MNHEY and SMNVEV (reference sequence). The CDR3 sequence: CASSLGLVNEQFF. In DNA, the CDR3 is TGTGCCAGCAGTTTAGGACTAGTCAATGAGCAGTTCTTC.

V gene TRBV4-3 combines with J gene TRBJ2-1, with a possible D match to TRBD1 (6 bases). Trimming shortened V by 2 bases and J by 6 bases, and 8 bases separated the two germline ends. The CDR3 length is 13 residues. Germline CDR1 LGHNA, CDR2 YSLEER. CDR3 nucleotide sequence: TGCGCCAGCAGCCAAACACAGGGCAATGAGCAGTTCTTC. Residues: CASSQTQGNEQFF.